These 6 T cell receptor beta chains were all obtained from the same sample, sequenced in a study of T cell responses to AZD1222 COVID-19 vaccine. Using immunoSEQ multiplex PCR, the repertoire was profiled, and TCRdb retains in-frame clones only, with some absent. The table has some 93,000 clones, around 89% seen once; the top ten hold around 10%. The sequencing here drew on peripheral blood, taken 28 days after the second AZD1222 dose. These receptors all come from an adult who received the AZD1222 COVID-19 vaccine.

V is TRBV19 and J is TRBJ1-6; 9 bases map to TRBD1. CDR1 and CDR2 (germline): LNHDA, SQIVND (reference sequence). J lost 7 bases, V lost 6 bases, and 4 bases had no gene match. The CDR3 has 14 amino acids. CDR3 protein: CASRAGTGNSPLHF. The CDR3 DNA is TGTGCCAGTAGGGCCGGGACAGGGAATTCACCCCTCCACTTT. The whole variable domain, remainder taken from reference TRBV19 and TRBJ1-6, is DGGITQSPKYLFRKEGQNVTLSCEQNLNHDAMYWYRQDPGQGLRLIYYSQIVNDFQKGDIAEGYSVSREKKESFPLTVTSAQKNPTAFYLCASRAGTGNSPLHFGNGTRLTVT.

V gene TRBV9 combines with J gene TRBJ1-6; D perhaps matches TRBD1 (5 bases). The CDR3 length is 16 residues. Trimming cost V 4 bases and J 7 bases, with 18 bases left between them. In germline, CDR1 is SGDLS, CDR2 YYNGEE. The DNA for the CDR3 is TGTGCCAGCAGCTCGGGAGGGCCGGGACCCAATTCACCCCTCCACTTT. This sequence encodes CASSSGGPGPNSPLHF.

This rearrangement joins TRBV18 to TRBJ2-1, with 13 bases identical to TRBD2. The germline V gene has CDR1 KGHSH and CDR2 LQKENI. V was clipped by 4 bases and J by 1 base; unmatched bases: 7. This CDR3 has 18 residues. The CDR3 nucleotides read TGTGCCAGCTCACTCGGGACTAGCGGGGTGGGATCCTACAATGAGCAGTTCTTC. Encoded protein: CASSLGTSGVGSYNEQFF. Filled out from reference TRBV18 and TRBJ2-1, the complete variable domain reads NAGVMQNPRHLVRRRGQEARLRCSPMKGHSHVYWYRQLPEEGLKFMVYLQKENIIDESGMPKERFSAEFPKEGPSILRIQQVVRGDSAAYFCASSLGTSGVGSYNEQFFGPGTRLTVL.

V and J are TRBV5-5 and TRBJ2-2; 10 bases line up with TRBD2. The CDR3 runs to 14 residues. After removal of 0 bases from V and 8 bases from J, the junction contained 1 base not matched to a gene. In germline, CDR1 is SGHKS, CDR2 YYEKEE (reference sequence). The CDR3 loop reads CASSLELAGGELFF. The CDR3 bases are TGTGCCAGCAGCTTGGAACTAGCGGGAGGGGAGCTGTTTTTT.

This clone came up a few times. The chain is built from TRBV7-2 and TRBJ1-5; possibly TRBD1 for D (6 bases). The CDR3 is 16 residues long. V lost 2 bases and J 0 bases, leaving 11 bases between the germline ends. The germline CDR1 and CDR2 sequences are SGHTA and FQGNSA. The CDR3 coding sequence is TGTGCCAGCAGCTTACGGGGGCGAGATAGCAATCAGCCCCAGCATTTT. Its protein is CASSLRGRDSNQPQHF. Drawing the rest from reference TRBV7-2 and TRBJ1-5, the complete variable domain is GAGVSQSPSNKVTEKGKDVELRCDPISGHTALYWYRQSLGQGLEFLIYFQGNSAPDKSGLPSDRFSAERTGGSVSTLTIQRTQQEDSAVYLCASSLRGRDSNQPQHFGDGTRLSIL.

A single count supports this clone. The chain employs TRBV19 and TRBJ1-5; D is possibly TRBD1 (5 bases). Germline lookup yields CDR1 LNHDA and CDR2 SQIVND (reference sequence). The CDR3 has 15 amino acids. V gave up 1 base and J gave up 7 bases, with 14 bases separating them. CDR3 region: CASSIVRARDQPQHF. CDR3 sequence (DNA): TGTGCCAGTAGTATAGTCAGGGCGAGGGACCAGCCCCAGCATTTT.